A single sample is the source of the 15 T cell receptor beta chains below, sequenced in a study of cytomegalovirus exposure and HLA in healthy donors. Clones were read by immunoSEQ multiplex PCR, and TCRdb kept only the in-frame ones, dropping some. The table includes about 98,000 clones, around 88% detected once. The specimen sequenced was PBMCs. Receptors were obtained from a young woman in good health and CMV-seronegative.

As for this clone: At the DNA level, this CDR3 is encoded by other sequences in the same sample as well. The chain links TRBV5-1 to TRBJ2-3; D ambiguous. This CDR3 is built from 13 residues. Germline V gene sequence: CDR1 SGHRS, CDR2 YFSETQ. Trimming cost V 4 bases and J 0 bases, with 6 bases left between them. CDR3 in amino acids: CASSPFSTDTQYF. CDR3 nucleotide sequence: TGCGCCAGCAGCCCCTTCAGCACAGATACGCAGTATTTT. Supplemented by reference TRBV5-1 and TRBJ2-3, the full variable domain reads KAGVTQTPRYLIKTRGQQVTLSCSPISGHRSVSWYQQTPGQGLQFLFEYFSETQRNKGNFPGRFSGRQFSNSRSEMNVSTLELGDSALYLCASSPFSTDTQYFGPGTRLTVL.

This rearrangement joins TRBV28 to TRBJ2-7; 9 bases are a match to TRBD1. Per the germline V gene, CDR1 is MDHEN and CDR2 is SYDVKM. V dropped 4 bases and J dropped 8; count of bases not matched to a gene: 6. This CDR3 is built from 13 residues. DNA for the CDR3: TGTGCCAGCAGTTGGAACAGGGGGCTGAAGCAGTACTTC. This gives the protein CASSWNRGLKQYF.

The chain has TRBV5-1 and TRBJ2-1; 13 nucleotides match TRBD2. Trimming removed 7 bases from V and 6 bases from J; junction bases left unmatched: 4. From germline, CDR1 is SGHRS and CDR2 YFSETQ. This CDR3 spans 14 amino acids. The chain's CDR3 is CASERTSGSNEQFF. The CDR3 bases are TGCGCCAGCGAGCGGACTAGCGGGAGCAATGAGCAGTTCTTC.

The CDR3 loop reads CASSLAGDYEQYF. The CDR3 region has the DNA TGTGCCAGCAGCTTAGCGGGGGACTACGAGCAGTACTTC. The chain links TRBV7-3 to TRBJ2-7; 7 positions match TRBD2. Trimming removed 2 bases from V and 3 bases from J; junction bases left unmatched: 1. The CDR3 is made up of 13 amino acids. Germline V CDR1 and CDR2: SGHTA, FQGTGA.

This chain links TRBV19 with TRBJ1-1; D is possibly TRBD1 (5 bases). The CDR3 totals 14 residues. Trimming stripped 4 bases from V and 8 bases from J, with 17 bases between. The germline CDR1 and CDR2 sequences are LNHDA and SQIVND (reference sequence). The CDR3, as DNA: TGTGCCAGTAGTAGAATCCAGGGTGGATGGGAAGCTTTCTTT. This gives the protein CASSRIQGGWEAFF.

The CDR3 loop is CASSLSGQGGHNEQFF. CDR3 nucleotides: TGTGCCAGCAGTTTATCCGGACAGGGGGGACACAATGAGCAGTTCTTC. This rearrangement joins TRBV28 to TRBJ2-1; 10 positions agree with TRBD1. The CDR3 covers 16 residues. Germline values: CDR1 MDHEN, CDR2 SYDVKM. The V segment lost 1 base and the J segment 5 bases; nucleotides outside the gene matches: 5.

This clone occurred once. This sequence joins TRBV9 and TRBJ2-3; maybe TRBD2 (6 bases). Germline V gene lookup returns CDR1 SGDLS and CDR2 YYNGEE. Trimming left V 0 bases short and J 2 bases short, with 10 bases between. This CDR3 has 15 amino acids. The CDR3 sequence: CASSVVAEPTDTQYF. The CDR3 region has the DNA TGTGCCAGCAGCGTAGTAGCGGAGCCCACAGATACGCAGTATTTT.

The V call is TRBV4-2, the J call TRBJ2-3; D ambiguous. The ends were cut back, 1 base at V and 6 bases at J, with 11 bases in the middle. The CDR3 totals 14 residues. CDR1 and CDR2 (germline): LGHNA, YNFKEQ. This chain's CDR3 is CASSQVGSQDTQYF. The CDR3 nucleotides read TGTGCCAGCAGCCAAGTGGGCAGCCAGGATACGCAGTATTTT.

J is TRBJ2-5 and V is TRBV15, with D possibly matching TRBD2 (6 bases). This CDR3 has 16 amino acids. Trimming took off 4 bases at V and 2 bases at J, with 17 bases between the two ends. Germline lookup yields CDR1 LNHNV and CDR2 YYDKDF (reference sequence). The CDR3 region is CATSNSLRGNQETQYF. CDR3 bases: TGTGCCACCAGCAATAGCTTACGGGGGAATCAAGAGACCCAGTACTTC.

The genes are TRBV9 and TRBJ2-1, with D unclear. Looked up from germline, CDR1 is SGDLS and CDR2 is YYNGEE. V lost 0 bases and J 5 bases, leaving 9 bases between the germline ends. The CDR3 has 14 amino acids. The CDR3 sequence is CASSVAGSHNEQFF. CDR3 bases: TGTGCCAGCAGCGTAGCCGGGTCCCACAATGAGCAGTTCTTC.

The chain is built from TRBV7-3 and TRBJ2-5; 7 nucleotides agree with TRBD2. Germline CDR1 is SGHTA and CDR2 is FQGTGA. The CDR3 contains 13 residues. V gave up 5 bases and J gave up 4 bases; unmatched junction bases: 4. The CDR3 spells CASSPSGTETQYF. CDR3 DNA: TGTGCCAGCAGCCCCAGCGGGACAGAGACCCAGTACTTC.

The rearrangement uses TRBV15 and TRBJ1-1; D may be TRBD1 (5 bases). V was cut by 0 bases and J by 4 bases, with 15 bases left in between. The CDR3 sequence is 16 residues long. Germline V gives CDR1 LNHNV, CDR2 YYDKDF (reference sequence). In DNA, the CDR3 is TGTGCCACCAGCAGAGATTGGAGGGGTAGTTTCACTGAAGCTTTCTTT. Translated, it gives CATSRDWRGSFTEAFF.

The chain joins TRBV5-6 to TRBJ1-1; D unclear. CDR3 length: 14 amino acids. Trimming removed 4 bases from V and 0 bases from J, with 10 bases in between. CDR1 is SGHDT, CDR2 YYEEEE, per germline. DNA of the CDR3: TGTGCCAGCAGCGGCTCCCCAGTGAACACTGAAGCTTTCTTT. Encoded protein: CASSGSPVNTEAFF.

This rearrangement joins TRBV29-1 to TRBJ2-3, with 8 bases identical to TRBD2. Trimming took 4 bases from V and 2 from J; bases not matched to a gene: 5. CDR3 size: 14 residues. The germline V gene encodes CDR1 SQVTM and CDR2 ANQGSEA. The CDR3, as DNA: TGCAGCGTTGCCGGGGGGGGGATCACAGATACGCAGTATTTT. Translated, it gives CSVAGGGITDTQYF.

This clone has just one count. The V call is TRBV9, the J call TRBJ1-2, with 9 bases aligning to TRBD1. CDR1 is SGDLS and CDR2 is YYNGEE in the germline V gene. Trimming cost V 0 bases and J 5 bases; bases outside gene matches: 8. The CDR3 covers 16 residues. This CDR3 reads CASSVGGTGLPYGYTF. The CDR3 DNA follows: TGTGCCAGCAGCGTAGGTGGGACAGGGCTCCCTTATGGCTACACCTTC.